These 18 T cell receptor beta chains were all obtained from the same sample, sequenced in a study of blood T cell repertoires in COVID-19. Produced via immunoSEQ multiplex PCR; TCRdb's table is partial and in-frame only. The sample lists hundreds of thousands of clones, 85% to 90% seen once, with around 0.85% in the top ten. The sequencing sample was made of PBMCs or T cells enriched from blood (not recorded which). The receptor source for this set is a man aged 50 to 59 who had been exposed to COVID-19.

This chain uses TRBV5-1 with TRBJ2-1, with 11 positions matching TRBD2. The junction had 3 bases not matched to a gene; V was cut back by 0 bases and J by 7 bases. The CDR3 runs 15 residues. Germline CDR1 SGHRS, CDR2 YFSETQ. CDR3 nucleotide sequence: TGCGCCAGCAGCTTGGCTGGGACTAGCGGAAATGAGCAGTTCTTC. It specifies CASSLAGTSGNEQFF.

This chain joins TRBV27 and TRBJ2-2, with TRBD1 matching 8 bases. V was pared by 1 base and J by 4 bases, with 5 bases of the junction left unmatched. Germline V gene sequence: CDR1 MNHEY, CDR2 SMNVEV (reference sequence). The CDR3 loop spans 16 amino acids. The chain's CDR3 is CASSLWAGGLTGELFF. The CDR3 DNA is TGTGCCAGCAGTTTATGGGCAGGGGGCCTCACCGGGGAGCTGTTTTTT.

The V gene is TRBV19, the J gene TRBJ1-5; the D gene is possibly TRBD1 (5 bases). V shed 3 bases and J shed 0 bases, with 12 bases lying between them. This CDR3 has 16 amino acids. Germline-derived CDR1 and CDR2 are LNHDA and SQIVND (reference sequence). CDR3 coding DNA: TGTGCCAGTAGTATTCTAGGGGATTATAGCAATCAGCCCCAGCATTTT. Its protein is CASSILGDYSNQPQHF.

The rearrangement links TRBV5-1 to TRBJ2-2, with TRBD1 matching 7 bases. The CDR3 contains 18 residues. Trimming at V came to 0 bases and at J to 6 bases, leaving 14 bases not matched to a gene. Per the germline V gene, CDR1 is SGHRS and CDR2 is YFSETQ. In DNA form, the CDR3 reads TGCGCCAGCAGCTTGGGGAATACTCACAGGGGCGAGGCCGGGGAGCTGTTTTTT. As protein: CASSLGNTHRGEAGELFF.

The CDR3 reads CASSLELAGASYNEQFF. The CDR3 DNA is TGTGCCAGCAGCTTAGAGTTAGCGGGAGCTTCCTACAATGAGCAGTTCTTC. The genes are TRBV11-3 and TRBJ2-1; 9 positions agree with TRBD2. Germline V lookup: CDR1 SGHNT, CDR2 YENEEA. CDR3 size: 17 residues. V trimming: 0 bases; J trimming: 1 base; junction bases outside the gene matches: 4.

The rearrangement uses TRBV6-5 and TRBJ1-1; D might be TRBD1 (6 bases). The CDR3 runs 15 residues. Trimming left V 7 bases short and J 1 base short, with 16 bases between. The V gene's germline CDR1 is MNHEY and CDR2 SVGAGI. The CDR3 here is CASTARWGPNTEAFF. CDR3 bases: TGTGCCAGCACCGCCCGGTGGGGGCCGAACACTGAAGCTTTCTTT.

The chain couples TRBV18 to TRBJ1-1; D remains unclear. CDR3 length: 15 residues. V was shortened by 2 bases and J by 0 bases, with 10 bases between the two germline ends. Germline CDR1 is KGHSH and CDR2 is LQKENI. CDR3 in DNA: TGTGCCAGCTCACCAATGGTATCGGTGAACACTGAAGCTTTCTTT. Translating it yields CASSPMVSVNTEAFF. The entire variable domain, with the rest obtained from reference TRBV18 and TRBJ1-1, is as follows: NAGVMQNPRHLVRRRGQEARLRCSPMKGHSHVYWYRQLPEEGLKFMVYLQKENIIDESGMPKERFSAEFPKEGPSILRIQQVVRGDSAAYFCASSPMVSVNTEAFFGQGTRLTVV.

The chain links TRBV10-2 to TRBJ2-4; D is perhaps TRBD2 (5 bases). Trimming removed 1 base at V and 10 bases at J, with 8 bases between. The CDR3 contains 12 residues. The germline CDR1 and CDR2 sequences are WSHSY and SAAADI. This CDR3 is CASSEWRSIQYF. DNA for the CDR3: TGCGCCAGCAGTGAGTGGAGGTCTATTCAGTACTTC.

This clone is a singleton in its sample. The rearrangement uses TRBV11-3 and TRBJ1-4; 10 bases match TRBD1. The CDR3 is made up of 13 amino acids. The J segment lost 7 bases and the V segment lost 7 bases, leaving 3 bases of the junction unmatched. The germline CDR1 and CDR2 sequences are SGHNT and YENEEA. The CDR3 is CASTGQGGEKLFF. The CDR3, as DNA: TGTGCCAGCACCGGACAGGGGGGTGAAAAACTGTTTTTT.

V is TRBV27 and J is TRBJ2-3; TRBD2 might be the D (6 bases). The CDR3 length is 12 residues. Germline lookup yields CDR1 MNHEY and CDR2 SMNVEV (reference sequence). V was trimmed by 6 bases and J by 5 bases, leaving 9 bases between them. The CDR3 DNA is TGTGCCAGCAGCGGGGGAGTAGATACGCAGTATTTT. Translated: CASSGGVDTQYF.

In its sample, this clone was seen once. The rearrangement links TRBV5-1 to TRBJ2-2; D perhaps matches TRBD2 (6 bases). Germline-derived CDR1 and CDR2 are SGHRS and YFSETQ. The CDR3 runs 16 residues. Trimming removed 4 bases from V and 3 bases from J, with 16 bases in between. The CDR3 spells CASSPGRGTDTGELFF. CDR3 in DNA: TGCGCCAGCAGCCCGGGACGGGGGACGGACACCGGGGAGCTGTTTTTT.

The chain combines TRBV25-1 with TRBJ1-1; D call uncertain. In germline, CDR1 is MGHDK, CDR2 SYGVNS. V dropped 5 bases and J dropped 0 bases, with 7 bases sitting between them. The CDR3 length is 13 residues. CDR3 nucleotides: TGTGCCAGCAGTCACGGGTTGAACACTGAAGCTTTCTTT. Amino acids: CASSHGLNTEAFF.

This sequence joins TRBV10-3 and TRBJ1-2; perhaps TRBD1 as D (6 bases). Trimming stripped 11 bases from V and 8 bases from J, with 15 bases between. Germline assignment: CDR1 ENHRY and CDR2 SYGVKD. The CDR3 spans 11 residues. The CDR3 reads CAVQGRGGYTF. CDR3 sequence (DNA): TGTGCCGTCCAGGGGAGAGGAGGCTACACCTTC.

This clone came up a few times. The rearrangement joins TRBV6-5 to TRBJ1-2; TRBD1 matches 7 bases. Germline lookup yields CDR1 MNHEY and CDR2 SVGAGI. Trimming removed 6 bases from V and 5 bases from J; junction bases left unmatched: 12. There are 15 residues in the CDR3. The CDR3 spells CASRPSGTEIYGYTF. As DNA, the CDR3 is TGTGCCAGCAGGCCATCCGGGACAGAGATTTATGGCTACACCTTC.

The CDR3: CASSLESEAFF. CDR3 DNA: TGTGCCAGCAGCTTAGAGTCTGAAGCTTTCTTT. The V gene is TRBV5-8, the J gene TRBJ1-1; the D is unclear. V was cut by 2 bases and J by 6 bases, with 5 bases left in between. This CDR3 region has 11 residues. Germline values: CDR1 SGHTS, CDR2 YDEGEE.

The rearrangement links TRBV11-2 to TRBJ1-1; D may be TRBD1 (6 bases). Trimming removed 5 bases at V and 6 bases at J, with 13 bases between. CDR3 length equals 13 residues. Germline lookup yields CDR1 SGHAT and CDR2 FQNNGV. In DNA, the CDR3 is TGTGCCAGCAGCGCCGCAGGGGTTGCTGAAGCTTTCTTT. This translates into CASSAAGVAEAFF.

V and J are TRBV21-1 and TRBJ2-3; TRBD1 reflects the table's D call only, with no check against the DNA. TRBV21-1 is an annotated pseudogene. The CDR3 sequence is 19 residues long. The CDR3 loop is CASSKALVFRGTGTDTQYF. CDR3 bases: TGTGCCAGCAGCAAAGCGCTTGTATTTCGGGGGACAGGGACAGATACGCAGTATTTT.

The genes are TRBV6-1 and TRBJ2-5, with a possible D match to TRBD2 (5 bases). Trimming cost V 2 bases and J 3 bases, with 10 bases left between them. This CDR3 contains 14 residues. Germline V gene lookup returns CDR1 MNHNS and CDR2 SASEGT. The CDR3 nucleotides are TGTGCCAGCAGTGAACAACTAGGGAAAGAGACCCAGTACTTC. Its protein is CASSEQLGKETQYF.